Included here is one T cell receptor beta chain sequence, with context. The antigen is undetermined. There are 14 residues in the CDR3. Trimming took 5 bases from V and 1 from J, leaving 12 bases between them. CDR1 and CDR2 from the germline V gene are SQVTM and ANQGSEA. This sample was taken from a study of OX40 agonist ivuxolimab in advanced cancers. Whole-study results and caveats: The study observed clonal expansion of CD4+ and CD8+ blood T cells by week 6 at 0.1 to 3.0 mg/kg.

Generated by immunoSEQ multiplex PCR, the TCRdb table keeps only in-frame clones and is missing some. This sample has around 100,000 clones; 90% to 97% occur once, and the top ten carry about 2%. The clonotype comes from an adult with an advanced solid tumor such as melanoma, head and neck, liver or kidney cancer. This rearrangement joins TRBV29-1 to TRBJ1-3; no clear D. The sequencing used CD4+ or CD8+ T cells sorted from blood, collected in a trial of the OX40 agonist ivuxolimab. CDR3 in amino acids: CSVTLRLSGNTIYF. The CDR3 bases are TGCAGCGTTACTCTACGATTATCTGGAAACACCATATATTTT.